Presented here are 5 T cell receptor beta chains from one specimen sequenced in a study of blood T cell repertoires in COVID-19. Measured with immunoSEQ multiplex PCR; TCRdb has only the in-frame clones, and not every one. This table holds about 240,000 clones, around four fifths found once. Sequences were obtained from PBMCs or T cells enriched from blood (not recorded which). These receptors all stem from a woman aged 40 to 49 who had been exposed to COVID-19.

V usage is TRBV5-1 and J usage is TRBJ1-2; 11 nucleotides align to TRBD1. The junction had 7 bases not matched to a gene; V was cut back by 3 bases and J by 3 bases. Looked up from germline, CDR1 is SGHRS and CDR2 is YFSETQ. The CDR3 runs to 16 residues. The CDR3 reads CASSSRDRGAYYGYTF. CDR3 sequence (DNA): TGCGCCAGCAGCTCCCGGGACAGGGGGGCCTACTATGGCTACACCTTC.

The chain is built from TRBV5-6 and TRBJ2-3, with a weak D call TRBD2 (7 bases). The CDR3 loop spans 14 amino acids. Germline CDR1 and CDR2: SGHDT and YYEEEE. V gave up 0 bases and J gave up 4 bases, with 9 bases separating them. The CDR3 reads CASSLGGGPDTQYF. The CDR3 coding sequence is TGTGCCAGCAGCTTGGGGGGGGGCCCAGATACGCAGTATTTT.

J is TRBJ2-2 and V is TRBV5-4, with no clear D. V gave up 2 bases and J gave up 2 bases, with 7 bases separating them. The CDR3 totals 14 residues. The germline gives CDR1 SGHNT, CDR2 YYREEE (reference sequence). The DNA of the CDR3 is TGTGCCAGCAGCTTTGGCGGAAACACCGGGGAGCTGTTTTTT. Residues: CASSFGGNTGELFF.

The J gene is TRBJ1-4, the V gene TRBV5-6; the D gene is possibly TRBD1 (6 bases). Germline CDR1 is SGHDT and CDR2 is YYEEEE. Trimming removed 3 bases from V and 6 bases from J, with 6 bases in between. The CDR3 has 12 amino acids. The CDR3 bases are TGTGCCAGCAGCTACAGGGATGAAAAACTGTTTTTT. This sequence encodes CASSYRDEKLFF.

The rearrangement uses TRBV25-1 and TRBJ2-3; 9 positions match TRBD2. Germline lookup yields CDR1 MGHDK and CDR2 SYGVNS. Trimming cost V 2 bases and J 5 bases; bases outside gene matches: 8. This CDR3 is 16 amino acids long. The CDR3 DNA reads TGTGCCAGCAGTGAACGCCAGGCGGGGGGGCTAGATACGCAGTATTTT. It translates to CASSERQAGGLDTQYF.